The 22 T cell receptor beta chains below were found in one sample sequenced in a study of control samples from healthy donors and cancer patients. Generated by immunoSEQ multiplex PCR, the TCRdb table keeps only in-frame clones and is missing some. The sample has some 130,000 clones; 75% to 95% are singletons. Specimen: blood. These receptors all stem from a man aged 18 to 30 in good health.

This clone was seen a handful of times. The chain has TRBV6-2 or TRBV6-3 and TRBJ2-2; 7 bases line up with TRBD1. The CDR3 loop spans 18 amino acids. CDR1 MNHEY and CDR2 SVGEGT come from the germline V gene. The junction had 11 bases not matched to a gene; V was cut back by 2 bases and J by 2 bases. The CDR3 bases are TGTGCCAGCAGTTACGGTCCGACAGGGCTAGATAACACCGGGGAGCTGTTTTTT. Amino acid sequence: CASSYGPTGLDNTGELFF.

The V call is TRBV9, the J call TRBJ2-7; D perhaps matches TRBD1 (6 bases). V lost 1 base and J lost 3, with 14 bases in between. This CDR3 has 15 amino acids. The V gene's germline CDR1 is SGDLS and CDR2 YYNGEE. CDR3 region: CASSVQTGIGYEQYF. As DNA, the CDR3 is TGTGCCAGCAGCGTACAAACAGGGATAGGCTACGAGCAGTACTTC.

The chain links TRBV10-3 to TRBJ1-5; a weak D match, TRBD1 (6 bases). The CDR3 loop spans 14 amino acids. V shed 5 bases and J shed 1 base, with 9 bases lying between them. Looked up from germline, CDR1 is ENHRY and CDR2 is SYGVKD. The CDR3 protein is CAISPGQSNQPQHF. DNA for the CDR3: TGTGCCATCAGTCCCGGACAGAGCAATCAGCCCCAGCATTTT.

This chain joins TRBV19 and TRBJ2-1; 9 bases agree with TRBD1. Germline V gives CDR1 LNHDA, CDR2 SQIVND (reference sequence). This CDR3 comprises 15 residues. V shed 9 bases and J 0 bases; nucleotides not matched to a gene: 6. CDR3 region: CASKTGGDSYNEQFF. The DNA for the CDR3 is TGTGCCAGCAAAACAGGGGGCGACTCCTACAATGAGCAGTTCTTC. Full variable domain (rest looked up from reference TRBV19 and TRBJ2-1): DGGITQSPKYLFRKEGQNVTLSCEQNLNHDAMYWYRQDPGQGLRLIYYSQIVNDFQKGDIAEGYSVSREKKESFPLTVTSAQKNPTAFYLCASKTGGDSYNEQFFGPGTRLTVL.

The J gene is TRBJ1-6, the V gene TRBV6-6; TRBD1 might be the D (5 bases). This CDR3 comprises 12 residues. CDR1 and CDR2 from the germline V gene are MNHNY and SVGAGI (reference sequence). The V end lost 6 bases, the J end lost 10 bases, and 10 bases lay between the germline ends. The CDR3 nucleotides read TGTGCCAGCAGCTGGGGCACGTCACCCCTCCACTTT. This translates into CASSWGTSPLHF.

In DNA, the CDR3 is TGTGCCAGCAGTGTAGGTGCACCGAGGGGTAATGAAAAACTGTTTTTT. Amino acids: CASSVGAPRGNEKLFF. The rearrangement links TRBV2 to TRBJ1-4; D is perhaps TRBD1 (5 bases). V shed 4 bases and J shed 4 bases, with 16 bases lying between them. The germline gives CDR1 SNHLY, CDR2 FYNNEI. The CDR3 has 16 residues.

The chain joins TRBV1 to TRBJ1-5; TRBD1, as called in the table, went unchecked against the DNA. TRBV1 is shown as a pseudogene. This CDR3 has 16 residues. The CDR3 nucleotides are TGCACCAGCAGCCGAGCCGCACAGGGTCTAAATCAGCCCCAGCATTTT. Amino acid sequence: CTSSRAAQGLNQPQHF.

V usage is TRBV6-5 and J usage is TRBJ2-5; D may be TRBD2 (6 bases). Germline CDR1 and CDR2: MNHEY and SVGAGI. Trimming took 9 bases from V and 2 from J, leaving 16 bases between them. The length of the CDR3 is 14 residues. CDR3 sequence: CASLGGLTQETQYF. The DNA of the CDR3 is TGTGCCAGTCTTGGGGGGTTAACTCAAGAGACCCAGTACTTC.

This chain uses TRBV16 with TRBJ1-5; D gene unclear. The germline V gene encodes CDR1 KGHSY and CDR2 FQNENV. V was trimmed by 4 bases and J by 3 bases, leaving 16 bases between them. CDR3 length: 16 amino acids. The CDR3 DNA is TGTGCCAGCAGCCCCACACAAGGCGGATCCAATCAGCCCCAGCATTTT. It is translated as CASSPTQGGSNQPQHF. The full variable domain, with the rest looked up from reference TRBV16 and TRBJ1-5, is GEEVAQTPKHLVRGEGQKAKLYCAPIKGHSYVFWYQQVLKNEFKFLISFQNENVFDETGMPKERFSAKCLPNSPCSLEIQATKLEDSAVYFCASSPTQGGSNQPQHFGDGTRLSIL.

The gene calls are TRBV14 and TRBJ2-5, with TRBD2 matching over 8 bases. Germline lookup yields CDR1 SGHDN and CDR2 FVKESK. Trimming cost V 4 bases and J 4 bases; bases outside gene matches: 5. The CDR3 spans 14 residues. The CDR3 DNA reads TGTGCCAGCAGCCTTTCCGGGACTAGAGAGACCCAGTACTTC. It codes for CASSLSGTRETQYF. The full variable domain, rest sourced from reference TRBV14 and TRBJ2-5, is EAGVTQFPSHSVIEKGQTVTLRCDPISGHDNLYWYRRVMGKEIKFLLHFVKESKQDESGMPNNRFLAERTGGTYSTLKVQPAELEDSGVYFCASSLSGTRETQYFGPGTRLLVL.

The V and J genes are TRBV30 and TRBJ1-5, with a tentative D call TRBD1 (5 bases). The CDR3 consists of 14 residues. The ends were cut back, 2 bases at V and 5 bases at J, with 13 bases in the middle. Germline V gene data show CDR1 as GTSNPN and CDR2 as SVGIG (reference sequence). DNA for the CDR3: TGTGCCTGGAGTCTGACAGCGGAGGATCAGCCCCAGCATTTT. It is translated as CAWSLTAEDQPQHF.

The V and J genes are TRBV2 and TRBJ2-3; D possibly uses TRBD1 or TRBD2 (6 bases each). Looked up from germline, CDR1 is SNHLY and CDR2 is FYNNEI. V shed 4 bases and J shed 0 bases, with 11 bases lying between them. The CDR3 loop spans 15 amino acids. The CDR3 DNA reads TGTGCCAGCAGTGGGGCGGGGACAAGCACAGATACGCAGTATTTT. Translation gives CASSGAGTSTDTQYF. Full variable domain (rest looked up from reference TRBV2 and TRBJ2-3): EPEVTQTPSHQVTQMGQEVILRCVPISNHLYFYWYRQILGQKVEFLVSFYNNEISEKSEIFDDQFSVERPDGSNFTLKIRSTKLEDSAMYFCASSGAGTSTDTQYFGPGTRLTVL.

The J gene is TRBJ2-1, the V gene TRBV19, with D uncertain. Between the trimmed V and J ends, which lost 5 bases and 7 bases, there was a span of 9 bases. The CDR3 sequence is 12 residues long. Germline loops: CDR1 LNHDA, CDR2 SQIVND (reference sequence). CDR3 in DNA: TGTGCCAGTAGTGAGACCCCGAATGAGCAGTTCTTC. This translates into CASSETPNEQFF.

The genes are TRBV9 and TRBJ2-3; tentatively, D is TRBD1 (6 bases). The V gene lost 0 bases and the J gene lost 4 bases, with 12 bases spanning the gap. Germline CDR1 is SGDLS and CDR2 is YYNGEE. The CDR3 sequence is 15 residues long. The CDR3 protein is CASSVGGRGPDTQYF. The CDR3 DNA reads as TGTGCCAGCAGCGTAGGGGGGCGCGGGCCAGATACGCAGTATTTT.

V gene TRBV3-1 (or the pseudogene TRBV3-2) combines with J gene TRBJ2-5; D is unclear. The germline CDR1 and CDR2 sequences are LGHDT and YNNKEL (reference sequence). Trimming cost V 1 base and J 4 bases, with 1 base left between them. This CDR3 region has 11 residues. CDR3 in DNA: TGTGCCAGCAGCCAAGGAGAGACCCAGTACTTC. This encodes CASSQGETQYF.

The chain links TRBV28 to TRBJ1-5, with D hard to call. Trimming took off 4 bases at V and 3 bases at J, with 4 bases between the two ends. The CDR3 is 12 amino acids. Germline values: CDR1 MDHEN, CDR2 SYDVKM. The CDR3 DNA reads as TGTGCCAGCAGTTCCAACAATCAGCCCCAGCATTTT. Protein sequence: CASSSNNQPQHF. Drawing the rest from reference TRBV28 and TRBJ1-5, the complete variable domain is DVKVTQSSRYLVKRTGEKVFLECVQDMDHENMFWYRQDPGLGLRLIYFSYDVKMKEKGDIPEGYSVSREKKERFSLILESASTNQTSMYLCASSSNNQPQHFGDGTRLSIL.

The chain couples TRBV19 to TRBJ2-4; 8 bases agree with TRBD1. V was pared by 6 bases and J by 8 bases, with 9 bases of the junction left unmatched. The germline V gene has CDR1 LNHDA and CDR2 SQIVND (reference sequence). CDR3 size: 14 residues. The CDR3 coding sequence is TGTGCCAGTAGGCCTCATGGACAGGGAGACATTCAGTACTTC. It yields the protein CASRPHGQGDIQYF.

The CDR3 DNA reads as TGTGCCTGGAGTTCGGGAGTCGGGTCCTACGAGCAGTACTTC. It translates to CAWSSGVGSYEQYF. J is TRBJ2-7 and V is TRBV30, with D possibly TRBD2 on 6 matching bases. The V gene's germline CDR1 is GTSNPN and CDR2 SVGIG (reference sequence). This CDR3 has 14 amino acids. V was pared by 2 bases and J by 1 base, with 12 bases between.

V usage is TRBV2 and J usage is TRBJ1-5; unclear D gene. The CDR3 contains 15 residues. V lost 6 bases and J 2 bases, leaving 14 bases between the germline ends. CDR1 SNHLY and CDR2 FYNNEI come from the germline V gene. CDR3 in amino acids: CASRWTDGRNQPQHF. The CDR3 DNA sequence: TGTGCCAGCAGGTGGACCGACGGCCGCAATCAGCCCCAGCATTTT.

This clone was seen more than once but under ten times. The chain recombines TRBV4-1 with TRBJ1-3; D is ambiguous. This CDR3 spans 16 amino acids. V shed 0 bases and J shed 2 bases, with 11 bases lying between them. In germline, CDR1 is MGHRA, CDR2 YSYEKL. The CDR3 DNA reads TGCGCCAGCAGCCAAGACGCCGGGCAGACTGGAAACACCATATATTTT. Translated: CASSQDAGQTGNTIYF.

CDR3 bases: TGTGCCAGCACCCCTACAGGGGGCAAGGACGAGCAGTACTTC. Its translation: CASTPTGGKDEQYF. The chain carries TRBV28 and TRBJ2-7; 9 nucleotides line up with TRBD1. V shed 7 bases and J 5 bases; nucleotides not matched to a gene: 9. CDR1 and CDR2 (germline): MDHEN, SYDVKM. The CDR3 spans 14 residues.

The V call is TRBV19, the J call TRBJ1-5, with 8 bases aligning to TRBD1. This CDR3 region has 15 residues. The ends lost 1 base at V and 6 bases at J; junction bases unmatched: 5. The germline CDR1 and CDR2 sequences are LNHDA and SQIVND (reference sequence). CDR3 region: CASSIGQGASQPQHF. CDR3 DNA: TGTGCCAGTAGTATAGGTCAGGGGGCCAGTCAGCCCCAGCATTTT. Combining the CDR3 with reference TRBV19 and TRBJ1-5 gives the whole variable domain DGGITQSPKYLFRKEGQNVTLSCEQNLNHDAMYWYRQDPGQGLRLIYYSQIVNDFQKGDIAEGYSVSREKKESFPLTVTSAQKNPTAFYLCASSIGQGASQPQHFGDGTRLSIL.